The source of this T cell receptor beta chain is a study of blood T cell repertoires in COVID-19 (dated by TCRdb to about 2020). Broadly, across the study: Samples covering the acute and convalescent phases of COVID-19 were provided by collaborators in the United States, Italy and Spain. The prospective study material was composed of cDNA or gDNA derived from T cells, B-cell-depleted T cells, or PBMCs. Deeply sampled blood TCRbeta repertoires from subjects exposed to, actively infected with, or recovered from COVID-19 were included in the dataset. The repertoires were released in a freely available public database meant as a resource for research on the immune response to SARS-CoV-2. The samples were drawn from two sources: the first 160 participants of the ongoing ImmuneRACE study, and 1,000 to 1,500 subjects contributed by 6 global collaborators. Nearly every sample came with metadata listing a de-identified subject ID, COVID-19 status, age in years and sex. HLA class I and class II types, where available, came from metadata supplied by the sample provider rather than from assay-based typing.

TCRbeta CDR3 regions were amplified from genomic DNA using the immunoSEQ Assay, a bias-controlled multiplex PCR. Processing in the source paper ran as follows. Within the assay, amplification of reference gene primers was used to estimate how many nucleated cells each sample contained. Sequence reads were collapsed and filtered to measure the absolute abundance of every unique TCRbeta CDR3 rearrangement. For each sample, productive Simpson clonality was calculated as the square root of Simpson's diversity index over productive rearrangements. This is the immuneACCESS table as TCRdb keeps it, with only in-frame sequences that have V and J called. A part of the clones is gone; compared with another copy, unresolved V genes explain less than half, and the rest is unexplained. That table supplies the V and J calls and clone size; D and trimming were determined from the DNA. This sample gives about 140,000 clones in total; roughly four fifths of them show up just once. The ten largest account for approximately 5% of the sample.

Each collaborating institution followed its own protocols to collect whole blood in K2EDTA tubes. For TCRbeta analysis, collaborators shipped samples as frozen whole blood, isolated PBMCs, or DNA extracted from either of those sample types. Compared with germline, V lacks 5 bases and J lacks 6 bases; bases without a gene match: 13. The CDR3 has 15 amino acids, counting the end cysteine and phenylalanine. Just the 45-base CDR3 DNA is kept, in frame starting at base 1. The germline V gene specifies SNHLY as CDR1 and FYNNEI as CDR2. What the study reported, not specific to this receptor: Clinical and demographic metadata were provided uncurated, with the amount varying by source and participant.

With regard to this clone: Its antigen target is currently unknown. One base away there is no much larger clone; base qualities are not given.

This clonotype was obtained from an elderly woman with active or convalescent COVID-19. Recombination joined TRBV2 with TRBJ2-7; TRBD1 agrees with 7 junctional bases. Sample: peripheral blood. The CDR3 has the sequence CASSNGQVGVPEQYF. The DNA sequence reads TGTGCCAGCAGTAACGGACAGGTCGGGGTGCCCGAGCAGTACTTC.